The clone carrying this T cell receptor beta chain came up many times. Looked up from germline, CDR1 is LGHDT and CDR2 is YNNKEL (reference sequence). The V gene lost 6 bases and the J gene lost 8 bases, with 13 bases spanning the gap. This CDR3 is 12 amino acids long. This sample is part of a study of Graves' ophthalmopathy and Graves' hyperthyroidism. TCR beta CDR3 amplification used RNA transcripts. HTBI primers primed a first-round RT-PCR, and a second-round multiplex PCR followed. From the multiplex PCR reads, TCRdb called clonotypes with MiXCR, one entry per CDR3 protein. The sample has 500,000 to 700,000 distinct CDR3 sequences; under 40% are singletons.

The receptor was isolated from an adult man with Graves' hyperthyroidism. The sample comprised peripheral blood or thyroid tissue (not recorded which). The V and J genes are TRBV3-1 and TRBJ1-1, with a possible D match to TRBD1 (6 bases). This chain's CDR3 is CASRATGTEAFF. Here the CDR3 DNA reads TGTGCCAGCAGAGCGACAGGAACGGAAGCTTTCTTT.